This TCR beta chain was captured by sequencing in a study of beta chain features in type 1 diabetes (dated by TCRdb to the late 2010s). In the study overall: Mean age, gender distribution, total cell number and subset yield did not differ between patients and healthy donors. Across all samples, 107,917,701 sorted cells were examined, and cell number per subset correlated strongly with RNA yield. The study compared the TCRB repertoires of sorted circulating CD4+ T cell subsets in recently diagnosed type 1 diabetes patients with those in matched healthy donors. Regulatory and stem cell-like memory subsets were isolated from only 8 patients and roughly eight healthy donors, whereas naive and central memory subsets came from all 30 or so donors.

The entire amount of isolated RNA was reverse transcribed using the High Capacity cDNA Reverse Transcription Kit, so the sequenced TCRB transcripts were expressed ones. Deep immunoSEQ sequencing was applied to naive, central memory and regulatory T cell samples, giving an average of roughly 3.5 million total reads per sample. After sorted cells were lysed in RLT buffer, RNA was extracted with DNase-treated RNeasy Micro or Mini kits, with the choice depending on cell number. Each cell subset was processed on its own to prevent cross-contamination, while patient and healthy donor samples were processed together. Using the immunoSEQ multiplex PCR, TCRB sequences were amplified from cDNA into 87-bp fragments spanning the CDR3 region. Sequencing of the amplicons was done on the Illumina HiSeq platform. The authors' analysis ran thus. PCR bias was computationally corrected using synthetic template baselines, reads within Hamming distance 2 were collapsed, and singletons that could not be merged were discarded. Reads were aligned against IMGT to assign V, D and J genes, CDR3 length and insertions or deletions at six rearrangement sites. Clonotype counts were normalized to sorted cell number within each subset before computing true diversity and Gini coefficients with the tcR R package. The overlap coefficient, calculated on TCRB nucleotide sequences, was used to quantify repertoire sharing. Out-of-frame TCRB sequences from naive cells were analyzed to stand in for the pre-selection repertoire. This immuneACCESS table, as held by TCRdb, lists in-frame sequences with V and J called but not all clones. Of the missing ones, under half trace to an unresolved V gene in checked studies; the others have no known cause. The V and J calls and the clone size are those of that table, but D and trimming were determined from the DNA. The sample records hundreds of thousands of clones, around 15% of which are singletons. The leading ten clones occupy about 0.097% of the sample.

Sequences SGHDT (CDR1) and YYEEEE (CDR2) are obtained from the germline V gene. Trimming at the junction amounts to 3 bases on V and 0 bases on J, and the germline ends lie 13 bases apart. The CDR3 holds 16 amino acids from the cysteine to the phenylalanine. The read is trimmed to its CDR3 DNA, 48 bases read in frame from base 1. Findings and caveats that apply to the study as a whole: Naive, central memory and regulatory TCRB repertoires appeared more similar among patients than among healthy donors. Sequencing cDNA rather than genomic DNA could over-represent highly expressing activated cells, although activation and CD3 levels did not differ between groups. At VDJ recombination sites, type 1 diabetes patients had fewer insertions and more deleted nucleotides, which implies abnormalities in thymic rearrangement. Shorter templates might have been favored by PCR, but patient and control samples were amplified and corrected together, so both groups would have been affected equally by any skew. Only small numbers of individuals were included in the HLA sub-analyses, which left unresolved whether HLA type had any influence on TCRB rearrangement. A moderate but significant shortening of TCRB CDR3 length was observed in type 1 diabetes patients in all four CD4+ subsets.

Each donor gave one peripheral blood draw, approximately 120 mL on average, collected into heparinised tubes. Naive, central memory, regulatory and stem cell-like memory CD4+ T cells were sorted on a BD FACSAria II using a panel including CD45RO, CCR7, CD25, CD127, CD95 and CD27. Every sorted population had a purity above 95%. PBMCs were isolated right away by Lymphoprep density gradient centrifugation and were stained directly, without culture. So that batch effects would be minimized, each experiment stained and sorted samples in pairs, pairing one healthy donor with one patient. On this clone: Its antigen remains undetermined. Per-base qualities were not stored, and no clone one base away is much larger.

The source is a man aged 18 to 29 in good health. The sample taken for sequencing was naive CD4+ T cells from blood. Interpreted using the paper, the cell subset or site label stands for: true naive CD4+ T cells. The chain employs TRBV5-6 and TRBJ1-5, and possibly TRBD1, on 5 matching bases. The CDR3 protein sequence reads: CASSSGGRLSNQPQHF. The DNA reads TGTGCCAGCAGCTCCGGGGGGAGGCTTAGCAATCAGCCCCAGCATTTT. With the rest looked up from the reference TRBV5-6 and TRBJ1-5 genes rather than sequenced, the full variable domain is DAGVTQSPTHLIKTRGQQVTLRCSPKSGHDTVSWYQQALGQGPQFIFQYYEEEERQRGNFPDRFSGHQFPNYSSELNVNALLLGDSALYLCASSSGGRLSNQPQHFGDGTRLSIL.